The 28 T cell receptor beta chains listed next were all sequenced from one sample in a study of metastatic and nonmetastatic thyroid tumors. MiXCR re-clonotyped the PCR reads for TCRdb. Of about 29,000 clones listed, approximately 16% are singletons. Every patient was untreated before thyroid surgery. The sequenced sample consisted of blood. The receptor source for this set is a female donor with papillary thyroid cancer or a benign thyroid nodule (not recorded which). Some clones in this sample may be carry-over from other donors' samples.

This clone was counted only a few times. A junction end diverges from the germline sequence, so it may reflect a read error. The chain uses TRBV24-1 and TRBJ1-1, with D hard to call. CDR1 is KGHDR and CDR2 is SFDVKD in the germline V gene. The length of the CDR3 is 12 residues. CDR3 protein: CATSNPGTEAFF. In DNA, the CDR3 is TGTGCAACCAGTAATCCGGGGACTGAAGCTTTCTTT.

The J gene is TRBJ2-1, the V gene TRBV11-1, with TRBD2 matching 9 bases. The CDR3 sequence is 16 residues long. The V and J ends lost 6 bases and 3 bases, in that order; junction bases with no gene match: 9. Germline CDR1 is SGHAT and CDR2 is FQDESV (reference sequence). CDR3 in amino acids: CASRTFAGGGYNEQFF. The CDR3 DNA reads TGTGCCAGCAGAACCTTTGCGGGAGGGGGCTACAATGAGCAGTTCTTC.

This clone is labeled as medium-sized. The rearrangement uses TRBV28 and TRBJ2-7; 10 nucleotides agree with TRBD1. V lost 2 bases and J lost 1; bases outside the gene matches: 8. Germline V gene data show CDR1 as MDHEN and CDR2 as SYDVKM. The CDR3 has 17 amino acids. Here the CDR3 reads CASSLPSGTGASYEQYF. CDR3 bases: TGTGCCAGCAGTTTACCCTCCGGGACAGGGGCATCCTACGAGCAGTACTTC.

This clone is medium-sized in the sample. An end of the junction differs from the germline gene, which may be a read error. The chain links TRBV2 to TRBJ2-3; no clear D gene. The CDR3 spans 12 residues. The germline V gene encodes CDR1 SNHLY and CDR2 FYNNEI. This CDR3 reads CASSEASISPDF. The DNA of the CDR3 is TGTGCCAGCAGTGAAGCTAGTATATCCCCCGATTTT.

V gene TRBV4-2 combines with J gene TRBJ2-5; 10 bases fit TRBD2. CDR1 and CDR2 (germline): LGHNA, YNFKEQ. This CDR3 has 17 residues. J lost 4 bases, V lost 0 bases, and 8 bases had no gene match. This CDR3 reads CASSQDITSGARETQYF. CDR3 bases: TGTGCCAGCAGCCAAGATATCACTAGCGGGGCGCGAGAGACCCAGTACTTC.

This chain connects TRBV2 to TRBJ2-7, with a possible D match to TRBD2 (5 bases). In germline, CDR1 is SNHLY, CDR2 FYNNEI. The CDR3 has 15 residues. V shed 0 bases and J shed 4 bases, with 13 bases lying between them. The CDR3 nucleotides are TGTGCCAGCAGTGAAGCCTTTAGCGAGTCGTACGAGCAGTACTTC. Protein: CASSEAFSESYEQYF.

The sample holds many counts of this clone. J is TRBJ2-1 and V is TRBV7-9; 10 nucleotides line up with TRBD1. Trimming took 3 bases from V and 9 from J; bases not matched to a gene: 5. Germline assignment: CDR1 SEHNR and CDR2 FQNEAQ (reference sequence). The CDR3 is made up of 14 amino acids. The DNA of the CDR3 is TGTGCCAGCAGCTTGCCGGGACAGGGGACTGAGCAGTTCTTC. Translation gives CASSLPGQGTEQFF.

The chain uses TRBV7-2 and TRBJ2-7; D could derive from TRBD1 or TRBD2 (5 bases each). This CDR3 comprises 15 residues. Trimming cost V 4 bases and J 3 bases, with 16 bases left between them. CDR1 and CDR2 (germline): SGHTA, FQGNSA. The CDR3 here is CASSWGADSHYEQYF. CDR3 DNA: TGTGCCAGCAGCTGGGGCGCGGACTCCCACTACGAGCAGTACTTC.

On this clone itself: With a much larger clone just one base away, this may be a read error. The missing conserved phenylalanine or tryptophan at the end of this CDR3 makes a read error likely. The sample has other DNA sequences that encode this CDR3 too. The chain recombines TRBV6-1 with TRBJ2-1; D unresolved. CDR3 size: 16 residues. Trimming removed 6 bases from V and 5 bases from J, with 20 bases in between. CDR1 is MNHNS, CDR2 SASEGT, per germline. The CDR3 is CASSRLVSREHNEQFL. The DNA of the CDR3 is TGTGCCAGCAGCCGGCTTGTGAGTCGTGAACACAATGAGCAGTTCCTC.

This clone was seen many times. The rearrangement uses TRBV2 and TRBJ1-4; D is ambiguous. V lost 3 bases and J 6 bases, leaving 17 bases between the germline ends. Germline V lookup: CDR1 SNHLY, CDR2 FYNNEI. CDR3 length: 16 residues. The CDR3 region is CASSEGSPATYEKLFF. The CDR3 bases are TGTGCCAGCAGTGAGGGATCTCCCGCGACTTATGAAAAACTGTTTTTT.

This clone was counted only a few times. A much larger clone lies one base from this, so it may be a read error. This sequence joins TRBV19 and TRBJ2-3; no definite D call. Trimming took 3 bases from V and 11 from J, leaving 21 bases between them. CDR1 is LNHDA, CDR2 SQIVND, per germline (reference sequence). The CDR3 spans 15 residues. CDR3 bases: TGTGCCAGTAGTATCCGAGTTAGCCCCTATAATAGGCAGTATTTT. Protein product: CASSIRVSPYNRQYF.

This clone was found many times. The V and J genes are TRBV6-1 and TRBJ1-2, with 10 bases identical to TRBD1. The germline V gene encodes CDR1 MNHNS and CDR2 SASEGT. Germline trimming cut 6 bases from V and 8 bases from J; bases unmatched to any gene: 12. The CDR3 is made up of 15 amino acids. CDR3 protein: CASSPTRQGAEGYTF. Here the CDR3 DNA reads TGTGCCAGCAGCCCTACTAGACAGGGGGCGGAAGGCTACACCTTC.

This clone showed up many times. The identical CDR3 is also encoded by other nucleotide sequences in the sample. The chain recombines TRBV19 with TRBJ2-7; D ambiguous. CDR1 and CDR2 from the germline V gene are LNHDA and SQIVND (reference sequence). The CDR3 runs to 14 residues. The V end lost 0 bases, the J end lost 0 bases, and 6 bases lay between the germline ends. DNA of the CDR3: TGTGCCAGTAGTATAGATAGAGTCTCCTACGAGCAGTACTTC. This translates into CASSIDRVSYEQYF.

This clone turned up a few times. This chain uses TRBV6-1 with TRBJ2-7; the D is unclear. The germline V gene has CDR1 MNHNS and CDR2 SASEGT. The CDR3 loop spans 14 amino acids. V was trimmed by 8 bases and J by 2 bases, leaving 16 bases between them. The CDR3 region has the DNA TGTGCCAGCGGACGGAGAGGCCAAGCCTACGAGCAGTACTTC. Amino acid sequence: CASGRRGQAYEQYF.

This clone occurred many times. This chain connects TRBV2 to TRBJ1-5, with no clear D. This CDR3 is 14 amino acids long. Deletions cut 7 bases from V and 4 bases from J, with 14 bases between. Germline CDR1 reads SNHLY; CDR2 reads FYNNEI. In DNA form, the CDR3 reads TGTGCCAGCACCTCTTCGGGAGTAAATCAGCCCCAGCATTTT. Residues: CASTSSGVNQPQHF.

This clone was found many times. The chain links TRBV19 to TRBJ1-3, with D tentatively TRBD1 (5 bases). Per germline, CDR1 LNHDA and CDR2 SQIVND (reference sequence). This CDR3 spans 13 amino acids. The germline V and J ends were trimmed by 7 bases and 9 bases, with 16 bases remaining between them. In DNA, the CDR3 is TGTGCCAGTACGGGGACGGCGCGGGGCACCATATATTTT. It yields the protein CASTGTARGTIYF.

This clone is termed medium-sized. This chain connects TRBV11-2 to TRBJ2-7; 7 nucleotides match TRBD1. V was pared by 1 base and J by 9 bases, with 12 bases of the junction left unmatched. The CDR3 extends over 15 amino acids. Germline assignment: CDR1 SGHAT and CDR2 FQNNGV. This chain's CDR3 is CASSLVDRVGLGQYF. CDR3 in DNA: TGTGCCAGCAGCTTAGTAGACAGGGTTGGGCTTGGGCAGTACTTC.

In its sample, this clone was seen a few times. Likely a read error: the CDR3 ends without its conserved phenylalanine or tryptophan. The DNA is omitted, as the CDR3 cannot be located on it reliably, and the CDR3 follows TCRdb's listing. The chain joins TRBV28 to TRBJ2-6; TRBD1, as called in the table, went unchecked against the DNA. Per germline, CDR1 MDHEN and CDR2 SYDVKM. The CDR3 is 10 residues long, ends included. The CDR3 here is CASSFRASGS.

This clone was picked up one time. The chain employs TRBV7-2 and TRBJ2-7; tentative D call: TRBD1 (6 bases). There are 14 residues in the CDR3. From germline, CDR1 is SGHTA and CDR2 FQGNSA. The V gene lost 3 bases and the J gene lost 7 bases, with 16 bases spanning the gap. CDR3 residues: CASSFSRTAMEQYF. As DNA, the CDR3 is TGTGCCAGCAGCTTTTCTCGGACAGCTATGGAGCAGTACTTC.

The table lists this clone with a few counts. A single base separates this from a much larger clone, so it may be a read error. The rearrangement uses TRBV6-1 and TRBJ2-7; no reliable D call. The CDR3 runs to 12 residues. Germline assignment: CDR1 MNHNS and CDR2 SASEGT. This CDR3 is CASIGYSYEQHF. The CDR3 DNA reads TGTGCCAGCATCGGGTACTCCTACGAGCAGCACTTC.

This clone was seen many times. The gene calls are TRBV28 and TRBJ2-3, with 7 bases fitting TRBD2. The CDR3 totals 13 residues. Germline V gene sequence: CDR1 MDHEN, CDR2 SYDVKM. V lost 8 bases to trimming and J lost 6 bases; unmatched junction nucleotides: 8. The CDR3 DNA reads TGTGCCAGCTCTTGGGAGGGGAGGGATACGCAGTATTTT. It codes for CASSWEGRDTQYF.

This clone is medium-sized in the sample. J is TRBJ2-7 and V is TRBV30, with 9 nucleotides matching TRBD2. With V trimmed by 4 bases and J by 5 bases, 9 bases remained unmatched. CDR1 and CDR2 from the germline V gene are GTSNPN and SVGIG (reference sequence). The CDR3 runs 14 residues. This chain's CDR3 is CAWTRTSALDEQYF. The DNA for the CDR3 is TGTGCCTGGACTCGGACTAGCGCCCTGGACGAGCAGTACTTC.

V and J are TRBV6-6 and TRBJ1-1; 9 bases fit TRBD1. Germline CDR1 and CDR2: MNHNY and SVGAGI (reference sequence). Trimming took 1 base from V and 10 from J; bases not matched to a gene: 13. There are 16 residues in the CDR3. CDR3 coding DNA: TGTGCCAGCAGTTACTATTGGACAGGGGCCGGAGGGGGAGCTTTCTTT. Translated, it gives CASSYYWTGAGGGAFF.

This clone has ten or more counts. This sequence joins TRBV9 and TRBJ2-2, with 10 positions matching TRBD1. The CDR3 covers 15 residues. Germline loops: CDR1 SGDLS, CDR2 YYNGEE. The J segment lost 7 bases and the V segment lost 4 bases, leaving 7 bases of the junction unmatched. This CDR3 is CASSPRQGAVGELFF. The CDR3 coding sequence is TGTGCCAGCAGCCCCCGACAGGGGGCGGTCGGGGAGCTGTTTTTT. Variable domain in full (rest from reference TRBV9 and TRBJ2-2): DSGVTQTPKHLITATGQRVTLRCSPRSGDLSVYWYQQSLDQGLQFLIQYYNGEERAKGNILERFSAQQFPDLHSELNLSSLELGDSALYFCASSPRQGAVGELFFGEGSRLTVL.

The gene calls are TRBV11-3 and TRBJ2-1; D may be TRBD2 (6 bases). CDR1 and CDR2 from the germline V gene are SGHNT and YENEEA. CDR3 length equals 14 residues. Trimming stripped 8 bases from V and 4 bases from J, with 15 bases between. CDR3 region: CASGLPTRYNEQFF. In DNA form, the CDR3 reads TGTGCCAGCGGCCTACCGACTAGATACAATGAGCAGTTCTTC.

This clone came up many times. The J gene is TRBJ2-5, the V gene TRBV6-1; maybe TRBD1 (6 bases). The CDR3 has 15 amino acids. Trimming removed 5 bases from V and 9 bases from J, with 22 bases in between. In germline, CDR1 is MNHNS, CDR2 SASEGT. CDR3 amino acids: CASSLGALTRPPQYF. CDR3 nucleotides: TGTGCCAGCAGTTTGGGGGCTTTAACCCGTCCCCCCCAGTACTTC.

In its sample, this clone is medium-sized (0.01 to 0.1%). The V and J genes are TRBV11-2 and TRBJ2-7, with 9 positions matching TRBD1. CDR1 and CDR2 (germline): SGHAT, FQNNGV. The CDR3 runs 13 residues. Trimming removed 10 bases from V and 2 bases from J; junction bases left unmatched: 6. CDR3 in amino acids: CATSRDRAYEQYF. The CDR3 DNA sequence: TGTGCCACCTCCCGGGACAGGGCCTACGAGCAGTACTTC.

This clone occurred many times. This chain uses TRBV7-2 with TRBJ2-3; no definite D call. CDR3 length: 13 amino acids. Deletions cut 1 base from V and 4 bases from J, with 6 bases between. CDR1 and CDR2 from the germline V gene are SGHTA and FQGNSA. The CDR3 nucleotides read TGTGCCAGCAGCTTAGAGTTGTCAGATACGCAGTATTTT. Its protein product is CASSLELSDTQYF. Drawing the rest from reference TRBV7-2 and TRBJ2-3, the complete variable domain is GAGVSQSPSNKVTEKGKDVELRCDPISGHTALYWYRQSLGQGLEFLIYFQGNSAPDKSGLPSDRFSAERTGGSVSTLTIQRTQQEDSAVYLCASSLELSDTQYFGPGTRLTVL.